This T cell receptor (beta chain) stems from a study of STAT5B mutations in CD4+ large granular lymphocyte leukemia. Study at large: The CDR3 'QG' motif was associated with a particular HLA allele among healthy donors. General study findings and limits: 8/27 top patient clones versus 2/35 control clones were TRBV06-family. The CD4+ versus CD8+ T-LGLL clonality difference may reflect limited sample size.

Sequencing was performed with immunoSEQ multiplex PCR; in TCRdb, only in-frame clones are kept and a portion is missing. The table records 20,000 to 25,000 clones, about 79% of them present only once. Deletions cut 3 bases from V and 4 bases from J, with 9 bases between. Germline V gives CDR1 ENHRY, CDR2 SYGVKD. This CDR3 is 13 amino acids long. To note about this clone: What it recognizes is unknown.

The sequence came from a human donor in good health. The chain links TRBV10-3 to TRBJ2-5; D remains unclear. The sequenced sample consisted of CD4+ T cells from blood buffy coats. The CDR3 bases are TGTGCCATCAGTGAAAGTAGCCCAGAGACCCAGTACTTC. This translates into CAISESSPETQYF.